Listed below are T cell receptor beta chains from one sample, sequenced in a study of cytomegalovirus exposure and HLA in healthy donors. This table comes from immunoSEQ multiplex PCR, and its TCRdb copy is limited to in-frame clones, with some not included. In the table there are some 62,000 clones, approximately 87% of which are singletons. Sequencing used PBMCs. The receptors come from a man between 18 and 35 years old in good health and CMV-seronegative. CDR3s include the opening cysteine and the closing phenylalanine or tryptophan. Fields, in order: V gene, J gene, clone size, D gene, CDR3 DNA, CDR3 protein. The D gene is left open where the match is weak. Expanded clones are given a class, and other clones once, few, many or no size at all.

TRBV5-4	TRBJ2-7	NA	TRBD1	TGTGCCAGCAGCTTGTGGGACAGCTACGAGCAGTACTTC	CASSLWDSYEQYF
TRBV7-3	TRBJ2-3	NA	TRBD2	TGTGCCAGCAGCCTAGCGGGGGTGACAGATACGCAGTATTTT	CASSLAGVTDTQYF
TRBV5-4	TRBJ1-1	NA	NA	TGTGCCAGCAGCCTTGGGACTGGGAACACTGAAGCTTTCTTT	CASSLGTGNTEAFF
TRBV4-1	TRBJ1-5	NA	TRBD1	TGCGCCAGCAGCCAATCTTCCGCGGGACAGAGCAATCAGCCCCAGCATTTT	CASSQSSAGQSNQPQHF
TRBV10-3	TRBJ2-3	NA	TRBD2	TGTGCCATCAGTGAGTTCGGGCGGGGGACCACAGATACGCAGTATTTT	CAISEFGRGTTDTQYF
TRBV29-1	TRBJ1-1	NA	NA	TGCAGCGTTGATTGGGCGAACACTGAAGCTTTCTTT	CSVDWANTEAFF
TRBV2	TRBJ1-5	NA	TRBD1	TGTGCCAGCACCGCGGAGGGGGCCTTGAGCAATCAGCCCCAGCATTTT	CASTAEGALSNQPQHF
TRBV6-5	TRBJ1-2	NA	NA	TGTGCCAGCAGTACAGGGCCGCGGGGCTACACCTTC	CASSTGPRGYTF
TRBV11-2	TRBJ2-5	NA	TRBD2	TGTGCCAGCAGCGTTAGCGGGGGGGCCGGGGAGACCCAGTACTTC	CASSVSGGAGETQYF
TRBV28	TRBJ1-6	NA	NA	TGTGCCAGCACCGGGGGGGTGAGCTCCTATAATTCACCCCTCCACTTT	CASTGGVSSYNSPLHF
TRBV10-3	TRBJ2-6	NA	NA	TGTGCCATCAGCGGGAATTCTGGGGCCAACGTCCTGACTTTC	CAISGNSGANVLTF
TRBV7-9	TRBJ1-1	NA	NA	TGTGCCAGCAGCTTAGAGCTGAACACTGAAGCTTTCTTT	CASSLELNTEAFF
TRBV19	TRBJ1-5	NA	NA	TGTGCCAGTAGAACAGGTATAAATAGCAATCAGCCCCAGCATTTT	CASRTGINSNQPQHF
TRBV7-2	TRBJ1-5	NA	TRBD1	TGTGCCAGCAGCTTGGGACAGACACAGCCCCAGCATTTT	CASSLGQTQPQHF
TRBV28	TRBJ2-3	NA	TRBD1	TGTGCCAGCAGTGTTACAGGGGTCGGGGATACGCAGTATTTT	CASSVTGVGDTQYF
TRBV7-3	TRBJ2-1	NA	NA	TGTGCCAGCAGCCTGGACCGCCCGGGAGAGCAGTTCTTC	CASSLDRPGEQFF
TRBV5-1	TRBJ1-1	NA	TRBD1	TGCGCAACTCGACAGGGTGTGGAAACTGAAGCTTTCTTT	CATRQGVETEAFF
TRBV15	TRBJ2-7	once	TRBD1	TGTGCCACTAGCAGAGAAGGACAGGGCCGGCCCCAGTACTTC	CATSREGQGRPQYF
TRBV9	TRBJ2-5	NA	NA	TGTGCCAGCAGCCCCGCGGGGGCTCAAGAGACCCAGTACTTC	CASSPAGAQETQYF
TRBV19	TRBJ1-5	NA	NA	TGTGCCAGTAGTATGAGGGAGATCAATCAGCCCCAGCATTTT	CASSMREINQPQHF
TRBV19	TRBJ1-5	NA	NA	TGTGCCAGTAGATCCCCCGGGGGGGTAGGTCAGCCCCAGCATTTT	CASRSPGGVGQPQHF
TRBV7-2	TRBJ1-6	NA	NA	TGTGCCAGCAGCGTCCACAGGGATTCGAAGAGTTCACCCCTCCACTTT	CASSVHRDSKSSPLHF
TRBV4-2	TRBJ1-2	NA	TRBD1	TGTGCCAGCAGCTCCGGGACAGGGGATGGCTACACCTTC	CASSSGTGDGYTF
TRBV7-9	TRBJ2-5	NA	TRBD2	TGTGCCAGCAGCCCTCCACTAGCGGAAGAGACCCAGTACTTC	CASSPPLAEETQYF
TRBV6-5	TRBJ1-3	NA	NA	TGTGCCAGCAAAGGGAGGACGGGAAACACCATATATTTT	CASKGRTGNTIYF
TRBV10-3	TRBJ1-1	NA	NA	TGTGCCATCAGTGAGGGTGAGCCAGAAGCTTTCTTT	CAISEGEPEAFF
TRBV7-9	TRBJ1-1	NA	NA	TGTGCCAGCAGCCTCGATGAGACTGAAGCTTTCTTT	CASSLDETEAFF
TRBV2	TRBJ1-2	once	TRBD1	TGTGCCAGCACCCTATACGGGACAGCTCTAGCTAACTATGGCTACACCTTC	CASTLYGTALANYGYTF
TRBV4-1	TRBJ2-7	NA	NA	TGCGCCAGCAGCCAAGATTCGGGGAGACTGGAGCAGTACTTC	CASSQDSGRLEQYF
TRBV11-2	TRBJ2-1	NA	NA	TGTGCCAGCAGCTTATATAGACACAACTCCTACAATGAGCAGTTCTTC	CASSLYRHNSYNEQFF
TRBV19	TRBJ1-3	NA	TRBD1	TGTGCCAGTAGCGATTCCAGGGGGCGAGGAAACACCATATATTTT	CASSDSRGRGNTIYF
TRBV5-4	TRBJ2-2	once	NA	TGTGCCAGCAGCGCGTTGGCCGGGGAGCTGTTTTTT	CASSALAGELFF
TRBV29-1	TRBJ2-3	NA	TRBD2	TGCAGCGTTGAAGGACTAGCGGCGCAAGGGGATACGCAGTATTTT	CSVEGLAAQGDTQYF
TRBV6-5	TRBJ1-6	NA	NA	TGTGCCAGCAGACCAGGAGGACAGACTAATTCACCCCTCCACTTT	CASRPGGQTNSPLHF
TRBV5-1	TRBJ2-1	NA	NA	TGCGCCAGCAGCTTGGAACAAGGGGCCTACAATGAGCAGTTCTTC	CASSLEQGAYNEQFF
TRBV7-2	TRBJ2-7	NA	TRBD2	TGTGCCAGCAGCAAGGGGACTAGCGGGAATCCCTACGAGCAGTACTTC	CASSKGTSGNPYEQYF
TRBV5-6	TRBJ2-7	NA	NA	TGTGCCAGCAGCTTGGCGGCGGGCTCCTACGAGCAGTACTTC	CASSLAAGSYEQYF
TRBV19	TRBJ2-3	NA	NA	TGTGCCAGTAGTATTCTAGGAGATACGCAGTATTTT	CASSILGDTQYF
TRBV11-3	TRBJ2-3	NA	NA	TGTGCCAGCAGCACCCGGACATACACAGATACGCAGTATTTT	CASSTRTYTDTQYF
TRBV28	TRBJ1-5	few	NA	TGTGCCAGCAGTTACGGTCATAGCAATCAGCCCCAGCATTTT	CASSYGHSNQPQHF
TRBV11-3	TRBJ1-4	NA	TRBD1	TGTGCCAGCAGGGGCGGACAGGGAGGAGAAAAACTGTTTTTT	CASRGGQGGEKLFF
TRBV28	TRBJ2-5	NA	NA	TGTGCCAGCAGTCTACAGGGTGCTCAAGAGACCCAGTACTTC	CASSLQGAQETQYF
TRBV10-3	TRBJ2-1	few	TRBD2	TGTGCCATCAGTGGGACTAGCGGGGGGGCTTTAGGCGATGAGCAGTTCTTC	CAISGTSGGALGDEQFF
TRBV14	TRBJ2-7	NA	NA	TGTGCCAGCAGCCATTACACGGACTTCATCGAGCAGTACTTC	CASSHYTDFIEQYF
TRBV5-1	TRBJ1-4	NA	TRBD1	TGCGCCAGCAGCTTGTCGGCAGGGGGCTTTACGGGGCTGTTTTTT	CASSLSAGGFTGLFF
TRBV7-2	TRBJ1-1	once	NA	TGTGCCAGCAGCCTAGGGACACTCATGAACACTGAAGCTTTCTTT	CASSLGTLMNTEAFF
TRBV2	TRBJ1-1	NA	NA	TGTGCCAGCAGAGGTTATCCGGGGAACACTGAAGCTTTCTTT	CASRGYPGNTEAFF